One T cell receptor (beta chain) is described in this entry. TCRdb reprocessed the PCR reads using MiXCR. The sample comprises roughly 4,700 clones, roughly 35% of which are singletons, and 28% rests with the top ten. These data are taken from a study of metastatic and nonmetastatic thyroid tumors. CDR3 length: 13 residues. Trimming removed 6 bases from V and 4 bases from J, with 11 bases in between. The germline V gene has CDR1 SGHRS and CDR2 YFSETQ. Patients had received no treatment of any kind before thyroid surgery. The sample comprised adjacent normal tissue. The receptor was isolated from a male donor with papillary thyroid cancer or a benign thyroid nodule (not recorded which). Some clones in this sample may be carry-over from other donors' samples. The chain links TRBV5-1 to TRBJ2-1; TRBD2 is a possible D gene (5 bases). The CDR3 spells CASKSERYNEQFF. In nucleotides, the CDR3 is TGCGCCAGCAAGTCGGAGCGGTACAATGAGCAGTTCTTC.